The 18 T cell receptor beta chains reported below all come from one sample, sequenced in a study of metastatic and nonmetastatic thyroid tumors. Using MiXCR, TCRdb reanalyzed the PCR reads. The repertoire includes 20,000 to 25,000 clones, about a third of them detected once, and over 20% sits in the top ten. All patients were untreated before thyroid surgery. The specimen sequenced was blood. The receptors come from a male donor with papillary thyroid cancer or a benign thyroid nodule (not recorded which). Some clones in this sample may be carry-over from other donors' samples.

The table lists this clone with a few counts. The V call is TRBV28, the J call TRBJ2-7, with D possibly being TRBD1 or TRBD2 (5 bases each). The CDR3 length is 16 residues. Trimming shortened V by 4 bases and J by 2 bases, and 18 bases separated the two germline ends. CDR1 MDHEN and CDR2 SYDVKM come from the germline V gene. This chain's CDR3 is CASSSLFGTDTYEQYF. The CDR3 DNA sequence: TGTGCCAGCAGTTCACTCTTCGGGACGGATACCTACGAGCAGTACTTC.

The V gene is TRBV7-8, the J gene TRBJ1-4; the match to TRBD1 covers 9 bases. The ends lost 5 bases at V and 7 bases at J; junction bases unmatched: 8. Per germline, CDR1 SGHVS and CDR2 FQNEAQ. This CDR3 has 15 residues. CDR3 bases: TGTGCCAGCAGCCCTTGGACAGGGGAAGGTGAAAAACTGTTTTTT. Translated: CASSPWTGEGEKLFF. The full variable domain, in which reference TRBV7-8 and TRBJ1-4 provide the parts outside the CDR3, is GAGVSQSPRYKVAKRGQDVALRCDPISGHVSLFWYQQALGQGPEFLTYFQNEAQLDKSGLPSDRFFAERPEGSVSTLKIQRTQQEDSAVYLCASSPWTGEGEKLFFGSGTQLSVL.

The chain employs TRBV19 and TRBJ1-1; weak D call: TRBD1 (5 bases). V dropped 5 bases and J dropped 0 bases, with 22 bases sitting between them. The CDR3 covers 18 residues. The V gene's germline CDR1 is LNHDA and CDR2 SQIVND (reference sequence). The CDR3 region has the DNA TGTGCCAGTAGTGGATGGGACGCGGCCTCGTTAGTGAACACTGAAGCTTTCTTT. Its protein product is CASSGWDAASLVNTEAFF.

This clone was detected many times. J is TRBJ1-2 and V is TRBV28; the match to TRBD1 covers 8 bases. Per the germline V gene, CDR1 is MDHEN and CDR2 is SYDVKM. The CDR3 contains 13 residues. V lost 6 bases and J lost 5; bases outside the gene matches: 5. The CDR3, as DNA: TGTGCCAGCAGGGACAGGGAGCCTTATGGCTACACCTTC. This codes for CASRDREPYGYTF.

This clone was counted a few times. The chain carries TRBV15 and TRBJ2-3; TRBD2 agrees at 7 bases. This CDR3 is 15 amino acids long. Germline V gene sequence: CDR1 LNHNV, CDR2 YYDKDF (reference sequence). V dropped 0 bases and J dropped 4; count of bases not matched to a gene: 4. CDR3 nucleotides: TGTGCCACCAGCAGAGAGGCGGGAGTACCAGATACGCAGTATTTT. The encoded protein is CATSREAGVPDTQYF.

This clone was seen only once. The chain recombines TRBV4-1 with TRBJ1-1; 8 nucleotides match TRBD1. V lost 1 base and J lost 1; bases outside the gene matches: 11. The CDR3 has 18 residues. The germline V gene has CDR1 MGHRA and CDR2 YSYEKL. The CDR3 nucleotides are TGCGCCAGCAGCCAAGTGTTGGGTGGGACAGGCCAGAACACTGAAGCTTTCTTT. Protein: CASSQVLGGTGQNTEAFF.

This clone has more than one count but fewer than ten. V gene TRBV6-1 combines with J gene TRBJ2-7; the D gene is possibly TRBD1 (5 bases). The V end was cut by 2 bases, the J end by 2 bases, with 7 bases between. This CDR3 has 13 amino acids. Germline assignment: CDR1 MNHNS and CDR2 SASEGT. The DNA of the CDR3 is TGTGCCAGCAGTGAACTCAGGGCCTACGAGCAGTACTTC. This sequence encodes CASSELRAYEQYF.

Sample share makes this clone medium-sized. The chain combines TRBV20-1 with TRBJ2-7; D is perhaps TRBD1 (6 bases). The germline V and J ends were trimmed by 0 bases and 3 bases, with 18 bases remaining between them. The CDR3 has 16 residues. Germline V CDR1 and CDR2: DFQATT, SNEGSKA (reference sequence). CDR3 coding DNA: TGCAGTGCTAGAGATCCACCCTCCGGGACAATCTACGAGCAGTACTTC. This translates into CSARDPPSGTIYEQYF.

DNA for the CDR3: TGCGCCAGCAGCCAAGAACGGGACGGCAGGGCGGTTGGCTACACCTTC. Translating it yields CASSQERDGRAVGYTF. This rearrangement joins TRBV4-1 to TRBJ1-2; the D gene is possibly TRBD1 (5 bases). The V end was cut by 0 bases, the J end by 7 bases, with 18 bases between. Germline V gives CDR1 MGHRA, CDR2 YSYEKL. CDR3 size: 16 residues.

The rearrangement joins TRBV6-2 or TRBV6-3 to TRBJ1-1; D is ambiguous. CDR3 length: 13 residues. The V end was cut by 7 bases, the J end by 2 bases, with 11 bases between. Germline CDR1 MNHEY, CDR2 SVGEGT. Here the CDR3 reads CASNFGINTEAFF. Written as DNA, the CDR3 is TGTGCCAGCAACTTTGGGATTAACACTGAAGCTTTCTTT.

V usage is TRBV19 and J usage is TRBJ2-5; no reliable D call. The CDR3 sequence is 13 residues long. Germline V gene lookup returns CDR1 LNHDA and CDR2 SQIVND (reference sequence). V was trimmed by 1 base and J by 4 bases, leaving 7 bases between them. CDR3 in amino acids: CASSIVRAETQYF. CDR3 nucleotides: TGTGCCAGTAGTATAGTTAGGGCAGAGACCCAGTACTTC.

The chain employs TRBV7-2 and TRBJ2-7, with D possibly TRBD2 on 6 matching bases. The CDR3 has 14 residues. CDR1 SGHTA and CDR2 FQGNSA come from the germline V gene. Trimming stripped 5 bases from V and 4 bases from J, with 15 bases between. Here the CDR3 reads CASSLGTGWYEQYF. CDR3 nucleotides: TGTGCCAGCAGCCTCGGGACTGGCTGGTACGAGCAGTACTTC.

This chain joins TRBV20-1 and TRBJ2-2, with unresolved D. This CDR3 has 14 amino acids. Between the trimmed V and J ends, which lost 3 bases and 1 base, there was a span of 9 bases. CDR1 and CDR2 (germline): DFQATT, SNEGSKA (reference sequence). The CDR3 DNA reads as TGCAGTGCTAGGAGCCAGCTGAACACCGGGGAGCTGTTTTTT. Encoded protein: CSARSQLNTGELFF.

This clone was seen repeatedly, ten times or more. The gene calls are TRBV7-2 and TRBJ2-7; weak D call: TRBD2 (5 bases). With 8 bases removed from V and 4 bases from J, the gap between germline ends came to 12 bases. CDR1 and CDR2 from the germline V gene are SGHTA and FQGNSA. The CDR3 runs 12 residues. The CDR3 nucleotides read TGTGCCAGCCAGGACTGGTCTTACGAGCAGTACTTC. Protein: CASQDWSYEQYF.

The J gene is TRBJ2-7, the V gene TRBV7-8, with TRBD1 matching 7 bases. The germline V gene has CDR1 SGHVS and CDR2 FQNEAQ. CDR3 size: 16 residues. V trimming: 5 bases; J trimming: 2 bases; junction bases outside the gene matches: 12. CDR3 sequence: CASSMGLDRVPYEQYF. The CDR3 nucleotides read TGTGCCAGCAGCATGGGCCTTGACAGGGTGCCCTACGAGCAGTACTTC.

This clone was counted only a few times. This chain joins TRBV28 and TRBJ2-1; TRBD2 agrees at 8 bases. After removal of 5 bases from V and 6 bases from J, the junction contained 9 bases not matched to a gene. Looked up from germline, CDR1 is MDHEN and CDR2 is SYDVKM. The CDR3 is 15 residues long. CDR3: CASSQREFSTNEQFF. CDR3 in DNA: TGTGCCAGCAGTCAGCGGGAGTTCTCTACCAATGAGCAGTTCTTC.

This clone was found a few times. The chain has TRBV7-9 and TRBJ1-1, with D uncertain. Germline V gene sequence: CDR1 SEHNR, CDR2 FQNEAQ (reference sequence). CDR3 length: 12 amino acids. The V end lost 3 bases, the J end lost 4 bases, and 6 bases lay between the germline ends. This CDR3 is CASSFKGTEAFF. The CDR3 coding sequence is TGTGCCAGCAGCTTCAAGGGCACTGAAGCTTTCTTT. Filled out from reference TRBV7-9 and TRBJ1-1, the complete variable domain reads DTGVSQNPRHKITKRGQNVTFRCDPISEHNRLYWYRQTLGQGPEFLTYFQNEAQLEKSRLLSDRFSAERPKGSFSTLEIQRTEQGDSAMYLCASSFKGTEAFFGQGTRLTVV.

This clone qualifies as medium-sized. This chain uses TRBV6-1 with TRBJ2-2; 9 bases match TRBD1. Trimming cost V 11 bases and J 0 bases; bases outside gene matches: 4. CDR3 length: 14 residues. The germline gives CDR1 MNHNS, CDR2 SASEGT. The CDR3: CAGRQGANTGELFF. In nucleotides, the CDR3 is TGTGCCGGACGACAGGGGGCGAACACCGGGGAGCTGTTTTTT.